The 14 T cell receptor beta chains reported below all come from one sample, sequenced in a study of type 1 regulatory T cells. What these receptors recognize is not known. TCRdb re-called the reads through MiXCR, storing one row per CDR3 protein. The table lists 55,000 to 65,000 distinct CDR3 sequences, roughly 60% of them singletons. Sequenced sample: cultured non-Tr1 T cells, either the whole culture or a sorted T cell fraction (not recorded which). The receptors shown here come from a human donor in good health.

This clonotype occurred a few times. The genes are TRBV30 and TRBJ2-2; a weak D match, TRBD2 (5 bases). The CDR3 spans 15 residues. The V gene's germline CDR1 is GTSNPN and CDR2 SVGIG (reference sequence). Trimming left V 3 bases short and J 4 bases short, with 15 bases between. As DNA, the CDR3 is TGTGCCTGGAGCCTCCCGGGGAGATTCACCGGGGAGCTGTTTTTT. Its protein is CAWSLPGRFTGELFF.

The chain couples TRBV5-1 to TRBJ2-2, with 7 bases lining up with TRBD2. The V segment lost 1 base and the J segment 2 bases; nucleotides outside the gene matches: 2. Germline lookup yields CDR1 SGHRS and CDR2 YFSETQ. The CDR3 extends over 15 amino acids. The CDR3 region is CASSLSGKNTGELFF. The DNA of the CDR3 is TGCGCCAGCAGCTTGAGCGGGAAAAACACCGGGGAGCTGTTTTTT.

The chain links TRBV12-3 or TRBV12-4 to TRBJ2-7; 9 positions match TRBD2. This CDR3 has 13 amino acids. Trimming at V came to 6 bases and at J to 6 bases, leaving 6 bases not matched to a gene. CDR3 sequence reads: CASRPGTSSEQYF. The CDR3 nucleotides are TGTGCCAGCAGACCCGGGACTAGCAGCGAGCAGTACTTC.

This CDR3 is CASSSGVRNQPQHF. The CDR3 coding sequence is TGTGCCAGTAGTTCTGGGGTCCGCAATCAGCCCCAGCATTTT. V usage is TRBV19 and J usage is TRBJ1-5, with D uncertain. V dropped 5 bases and J dropped 2 bases, with 10 bases sitting between them. Germline CDR1 is LNHDA and CDR2 is SQIVND (reference sequence). There are 14 residues in the CDR3.

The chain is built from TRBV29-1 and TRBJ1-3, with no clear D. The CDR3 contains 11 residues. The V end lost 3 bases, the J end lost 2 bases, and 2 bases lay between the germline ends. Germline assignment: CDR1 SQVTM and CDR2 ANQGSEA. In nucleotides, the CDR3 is TGCAGCGTTGACACTGGAAACACCATATATTTT. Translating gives CSVDTGNTIYF. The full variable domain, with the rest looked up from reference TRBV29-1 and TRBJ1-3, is SAVISQKPSRDICQRGTSLTIQCQVDSQVTMMFWYRQQPGQSLTLIATANQGSEATYESGFVIDKFPISRPNLTFSTLTVSNMSPEDSSIYLCSVDTGNTIYFGEGSWLTVV.

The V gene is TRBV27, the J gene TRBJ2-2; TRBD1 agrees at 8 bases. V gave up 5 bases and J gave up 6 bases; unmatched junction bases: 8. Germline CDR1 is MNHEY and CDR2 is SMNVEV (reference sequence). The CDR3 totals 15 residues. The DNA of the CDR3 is TGTGCCAGCAGTGGTACGACAGGGGCGGCCGGGGAGCTGTTTTTT. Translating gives CASSGTTGAAGELFF.

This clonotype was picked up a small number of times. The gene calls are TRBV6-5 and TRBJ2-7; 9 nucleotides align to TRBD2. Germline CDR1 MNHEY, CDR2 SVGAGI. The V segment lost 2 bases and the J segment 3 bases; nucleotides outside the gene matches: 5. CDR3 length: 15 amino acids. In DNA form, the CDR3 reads TGTGCCAGCAGTTACGAGACTAGCGGTTTCTACGAGCAGTACTTC. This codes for CASSYETSGFYEQYF.

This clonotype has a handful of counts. Here the CDR3 DNA reads TGTGCCAGCAGTTACTCGGGACTAGCGGGAGCGCTTGAGCAGTTCTTC. Translating it yields CASSYSGLAGALEQFF. The chain joins TRBV6-2 or TRBV6-3 to TRBJ2-1; TRBD2 matches 14 bases. The CDR3 has 16 amino acids. Germline CDR1 MNHEY, CDR2 SVGEGT. Unmatched junction bases numbered 4, after V lost 0 bases and J lost 9 bases.

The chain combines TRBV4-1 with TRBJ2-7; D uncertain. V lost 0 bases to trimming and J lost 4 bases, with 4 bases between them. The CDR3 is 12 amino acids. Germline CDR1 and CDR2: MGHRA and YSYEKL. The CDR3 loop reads CASSQEGYEQYF. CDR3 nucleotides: TGCGCCAGCAGCCAAGAGGGGTACGAGCAGTACTTC.

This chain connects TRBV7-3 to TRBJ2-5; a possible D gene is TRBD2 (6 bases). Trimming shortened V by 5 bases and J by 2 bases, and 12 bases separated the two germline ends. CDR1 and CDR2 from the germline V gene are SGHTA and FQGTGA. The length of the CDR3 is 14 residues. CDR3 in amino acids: CASSPSGLQETQYF. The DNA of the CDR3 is TGTGCCAGCAGCCCGTCGGGACTTCAAGAGACCCAGTACTTC.

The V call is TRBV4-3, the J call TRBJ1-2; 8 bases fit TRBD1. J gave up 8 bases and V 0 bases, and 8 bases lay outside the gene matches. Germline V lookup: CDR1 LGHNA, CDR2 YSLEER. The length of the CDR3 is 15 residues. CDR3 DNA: TGCGCCAGCAGCCAAGAACTCGGACAGGGCAGCGGCTACACCTTC. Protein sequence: CASSQELGQGSGYTF.

CDR3 DNA: TGTGCCAGCAGCGTAGACCGGGACAGGGTTGGCGAGCAGTACTTC. Amino acids: CASSVDRDRVGEQYF. V and J are TRBV7-2 and TRBJ2-7; 9 nucleotides agree with TRBD1. Trimming removed 5 bases from V and 6 bases from J; junction bases left unmatched: 11. The CDR3 consists of 15 residues. The germline CDR1 and CDR2 sequences are SGHTA and FQGNSA.

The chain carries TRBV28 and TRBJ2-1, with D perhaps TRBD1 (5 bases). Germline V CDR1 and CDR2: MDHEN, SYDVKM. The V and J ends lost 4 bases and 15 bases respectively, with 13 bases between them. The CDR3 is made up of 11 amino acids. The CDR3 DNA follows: TGTGCCAGCAGTTCCAACAGGCGGCCGTTCTTC. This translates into CASSSNRRPFF.

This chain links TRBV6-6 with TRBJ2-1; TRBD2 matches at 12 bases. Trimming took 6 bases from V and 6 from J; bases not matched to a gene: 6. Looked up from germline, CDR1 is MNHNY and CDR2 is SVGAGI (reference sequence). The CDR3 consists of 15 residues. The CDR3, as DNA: TGTGCCAGCAGATCACTAGCGGGAGGTGGCAATGAGCAGTTCTTC. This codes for CASRSLAGGGNEQFF.